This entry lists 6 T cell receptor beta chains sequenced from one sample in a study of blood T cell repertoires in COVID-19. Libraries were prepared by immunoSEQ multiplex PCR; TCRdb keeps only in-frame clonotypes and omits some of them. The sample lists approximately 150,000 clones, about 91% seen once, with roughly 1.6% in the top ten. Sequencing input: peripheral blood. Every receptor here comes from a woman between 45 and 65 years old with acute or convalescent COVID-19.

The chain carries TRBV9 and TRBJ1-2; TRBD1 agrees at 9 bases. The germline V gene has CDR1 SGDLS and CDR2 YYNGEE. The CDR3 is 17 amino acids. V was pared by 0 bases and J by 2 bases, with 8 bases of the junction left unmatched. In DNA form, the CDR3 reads TGTGCCAGCAGCGTAGGGACAGGGGATACCCTCAACTATGGCTACACCTTC. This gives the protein CASSVGTGDTLNYGYTF.

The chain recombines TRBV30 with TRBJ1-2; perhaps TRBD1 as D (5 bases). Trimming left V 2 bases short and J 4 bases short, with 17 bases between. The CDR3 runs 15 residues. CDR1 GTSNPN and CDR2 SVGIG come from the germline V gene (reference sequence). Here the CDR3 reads CAWSPILRGGYGYTF. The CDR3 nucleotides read TGTGCCTGGAGTCCGATTTTACGGGGGGGCTATGGCTACACCTTC.

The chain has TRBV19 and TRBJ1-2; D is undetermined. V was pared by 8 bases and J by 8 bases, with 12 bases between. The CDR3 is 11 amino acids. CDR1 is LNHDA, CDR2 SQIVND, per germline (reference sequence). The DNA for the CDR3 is TGTGCCAGTTTGAGGGAAGGGGGCTACACCTTC. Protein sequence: CASLREGGYTF.

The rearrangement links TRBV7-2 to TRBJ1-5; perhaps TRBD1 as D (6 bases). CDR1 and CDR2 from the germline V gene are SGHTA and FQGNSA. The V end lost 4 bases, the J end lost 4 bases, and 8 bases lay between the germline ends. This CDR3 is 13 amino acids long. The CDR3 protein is CASSSDRNQPQHF. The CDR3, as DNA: TGTGCCAGCAGCTCGGACAGAAATCAGCCCCAGCATTTT.

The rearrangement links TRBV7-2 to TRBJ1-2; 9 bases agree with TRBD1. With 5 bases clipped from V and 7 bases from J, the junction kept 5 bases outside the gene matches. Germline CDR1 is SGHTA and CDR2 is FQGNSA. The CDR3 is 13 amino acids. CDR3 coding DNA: TGTGCCAGCAGCCCAGGACAGGGGAGTGGCTACACCTTC. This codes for CASSPGQGSGYTF.

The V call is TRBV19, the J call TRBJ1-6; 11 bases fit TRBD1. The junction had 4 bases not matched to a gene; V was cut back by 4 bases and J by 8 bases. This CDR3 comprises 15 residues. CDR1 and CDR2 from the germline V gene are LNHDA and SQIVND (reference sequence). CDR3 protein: CASSRDRGTDSPLHF. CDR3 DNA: TGTGCCAGTAGTAGGGACAGGGGGACGGATTCACCCCTCCACTTT.